Described below is a single T cell receptor beta chain sequence and its context. This record comes from a study of T cell changes during pregnancy in multiple sclerosis. The CDR3 covers 17 residues. Only in-frame clones appear in the TCRdb table, and some are missing; sequencing was by immunoSEQ multiplex PCR. The sample lists 50,000 or so clones; around 90% were seen once. The J gene is TRBJ1-5, the V gene TRBV21-1; the table's D call, TRBD1, has no DNA check behind it. TRBV21-1 is classified as a pseudogene. This specimen consisted of CD4+ T cells from peripheral blood mononuclear cells, obtained in the second trimester of pregnancy. This sequence was found in a female donor with multiple sclerosis, enrolled in a pregnancy study. The CDR3 here is CASSMLSDSLSNQPQHF. CDR3 bases: TGTGCCAGCAGCATGCTTTCGGACAGCCTTAGCAATCAGCCCCAGCATTTT.